A selection of T cell receptor beta chains follows, all from one sample in a study of identical twins. One entry per CDR3 protein results from TCRdb running MiXCR on the 5' RACE reads. The repertoire holds 500,000 to 650,000 distinct CDR3 sequences, with about 7% as singletons. The data also belong to a second study, concerning yellow fever vaccine responses in identical twins.

Sequencing was performed on PBMCs. All receptors derive from a woman aged 18-29 years in good health. Both conserved end residues are part of each CDR3. Fields, in order: clone size, V gene, J gene, D gene, CDR3 protein, CDR3 DNA. The D gene is left open where the match is weak. Size tells how often a clone was seen (once, few, many) or the class of an expanded clone, and some rows leave it out.

>few|TRBV3-1|TRBJ2-5|TRBD2
CASSQLTSGGRLYQETQYF
TGTGCCAGCAGCCAACTGACTAGCGGGGGCCGCCTGTACCAAGAGACCCAGTACTTC
>few|TRBV15|TRBJ1-1|.
CATSRDQPREAFF
TGTGCCACCAGCAGAGATCAGCCGCGTGAAGCTTTCTTT
>few|TRBV10-3|TRBJ1-1|TRBD1
CAASGNSRGETEAFF
TGTGCCGCAAGTGGGAACTCCAGGGGGGAGACTGAAGCTTTCTTT
>few|TRBV20-1|TRBJ2-2|TRBD1
CCARDGGGQGNTGELFF
TGCTGTGCTAGAGATGGCGGGGGACAGGGCAACACCGGGGAGCTGTTTTTT
>many|TRBV25-1|TRBJ1-2|TRBD1
CASSGLHRGHNYGYTF
TGTGCCAGCAGTGGACTCCACAGGGGACATAACTATGGCTACACCTTC
>few|TRBV4-1|TRBJ1-2|TRBD1
CASSQAGTAIPGYTF
TGCGCCAGCAGCCAAGCCGGGACAGCGATTCCTGGCTACACCTTC
>few|TRBV12-3/TRBV12-4|TRBJ2-4|TRBD2
CASSLSGGENIQYF
TGTGCCAGCAGTCTGAGCGGGGGTGAAAACATTCAGTACTTC
>.|TRBV11-3|TRBJ1-1|TRBD1
CASSSHFRTGSNTEAFF
TGTGCCAGCAGCTCGCACTTCAGGACAGGTTCTAACACTGAAGCTTTCTTT
>many|TRBV4-1|TRBJ2-2|.
CASSQDGTNTGELFF
TGCGCCAGCAGCCAAGATGGGACTAACACCGGGGAGCTGTTTTTT
>few|TRBV12-3/TRBV12-4|TRBJ2-5|.
CASSLGDGTQYF
TGTGCCAGCAGTTTAGGTGATGGGACCCAGTACTTC
>few|TRBV24-1|TRBJ2-7|.
CATSAGNVYEQYF
TGTGCCACCAGCGCAGGGAACGTCTACGAGCAGTACTTC
>few|TRBV28|TRBJ2-7|.
CASRRRAWSYEQYF
TGTGCCAGCAGGAGGAGGGCCTGGTCCTACGAGCAGTACTTC
>few|TRBV7-2|TRBJ2-1|.
CASSLSPGPYNEQFF
TGTGCCAGCAGCTTATCCCCAGGGCCGTATAATGAGCAGTTCTTC
>few|TRBV6-2/TRBV6-3|TRBJ2-3|TRBD2
CASSLPTSGVYLVAQYF
TGTGCCAGCAGTCTCCCCACTAGCGGGGTTTATTTAGTCGCGCAGTATTTT
>many|TRBV5-5|TRBJ2-1|TRBD2
CASSLSLAEYNEQFF
TGTGCCAGCAGCTTGAGTCTAGCGGAATACAATGAGCAGTTCTTC
>few|TRBV28|TRBJ2-7|TRBD1
CASSLPGQSYEQYF
TGTGCCAGCAGCTTACCGGGACAGTCCTACGAGCAGTACTTC
>.|TRBV15|TRBJ2-4|TRBD1
CATSRETGGKNIQYF
TGTGCCACCAGCAGAGAGACAGGGGGCAAAAACATTCAGTACTTC
>.|TRBV28|TRBJ2-7|TRBD2
CASSKAGNSYEQYF
TGTGCCAGCAGTAAAGCGGGAAACTCCTACGAGCAGTACTTC
>many|TRBV25-1|TRBJ2-5|.
CASSEYNDFQETQYF
TGTGCCAGCAGTGAATATAACGACTTCCAAGAGACCCAGTACTTC
>many|TRBV12-3/TRBV12-4|TRBJ2-7|TRBD2
CASSLGLAGGSYEQYF
TGTGCCAGCAGTTTAGGACTAGCGGGAGGTTCCTACGAGCAGTACTTC
>.|TRBV28|TRBJ2-3|.
CASSLTTSPEQYF
TGTGCCAGCAGTTTAACCACTAGCCCGGAGCAGTATTTT
>few|TRBV12-3/TRBV12-4|TRBJ2-3|.
CASSFEGYTDTQYF
TGTGCCAGCAGTTTTGAGGGGTACACAGATACGCAGTATTTT
>many|TRBV15|TRBJ2-1|TRBD2
CATSNGLAGEQFF
TGTGCCACCAGCAACGGACTAGCGGGTGAGCAGTTCTTC
>many|TRBV20-1|TRBJ1-1|.
CSARVGKAFF
TGCAGTGCTAGAGTAGGGAAAGCTTTCTTT
>few|TRBV6-4|TRBJ1-2|.
CASSDGFSDGYTF
TGTGCCAGCAGTGATGGGTTTTCCGATGGCTACACCTTC
>.|TRBV28|TRBJ1-2|.
CASSHPWGDYGYTF
TGTGCCAGCAGTCATCCCTGGGGGGACTATGGCTACACCTTC
>.|TRBV11-1|TRBJ2-6|TRBD2
CASSFTLAGVSGANVLTF
TGTGCCAGCAGCTTTACACTAGCGGGGGTCTCTGGGGCCAACGTCCTGACTTTC
>few|TRBV7-9|TRBJ1-5|.
CASSLGGAGSNQPQHF
TGTGCCAGCAGCTTAGGGGGGGCAGGTAGCAATCAGCCCCAGCATTTT